These 11 T cell receptor beta chains were all obtained from the same sample, sequenced in a study of yellow fever vaccine responses in identical twins. Each CDR3 protein gets one entry after TCRdb re-called the RT-PCR reads with MiXCR. In the table there are approximately 20,000 distinct CDR3 sequences, 65% to 75% of which are singletons. The sample consisted of T cells from blood (PBMCs), unsorted or a sorted subset (not recorded which), taken before or after yellow fever vaccination (not recorded which). The receptors come from a woman between 18 and 30 years old who received the yellow fever vaccine.

This clonotype was detected only a few times. This sequence joins TRBV29-1 and TRBJ2-1, with TRBD2 matching over 9 bases. This CDR3 comprises 15 residues. Germline values: CDR1 SQVTM, CDR2 ANQGSEA. V lost 1 base, J lost 8 bases, and 9 bases stayed unmatched. DNA of the CDR3: TGCAGCGTTGAAGGGGGTAGCGGGGGTTGGGATGAGCAGTTCTTC. This sequence encodes CSVEGGSGGWDEQFF.

The chain links TRBV3-1 to TRBJ1-1; a weak D match, TRBD1 (6 bases). CDR3 length: 14 amino acids. Germline-derived CDR1 and CDR2 are LGHDT and YNNKEL (reference sequence). Deletions cut 3 bases from V and 1 base from J, with 9 bases between. This chain's CDR3 is CASSHGQTNTEAFF. The CDR3, as DNA: TGTGCCAGCAGCCATGGACAGACGAACACTGAAGCTTTCTTT.

The rearrangement joins TRBV18 to TRBJ1-1; 11 bases line up with TRBD1. CDR3 length: 15 residues. Germline-derived CDR1 and CDR2 are KGHSH and LQKENI. V lost 2 bases, J lost 4 bases, and 3 bases stayed unmatched. The CDR3 DNA reads TGTGCCAGCTCACCAGGACAGGGGGCGGCCACTGAAGCTTTCTTT. Encoded protein: CASSPGQGAATEAFF.

The chain joins TRBV18 to TRBJ1-5; tentative D call: TRBD1 (6 bases). The V gene lost 4 bases and the J gene lost 6 bases, with 13 bases spanning the gap. The CDR3 runs to 14 residues. Germline V gives CDR1 KGHSH, CDR2 LQKENI. The CDR3 sequence is CASSQVGGGQPQHF. CDR3 coding DNA: TGTGCCAGCTCACAAGTTGGGGGCGGTCAGCCCCAGCATTTT.

This clonotype was seen a few times. The V gene is TRBV18, the J gene TRBJ2-7, with TRBD2 identical over 11 bases. CDR3 length: 15 residues. The ends lost 5 bases at V and 0 bases at J; junction bases unmatched: 3. CDR1 is KGHSH and CDR2 is LQKENI in the germline V gene. CDR3 region: CASSAGLAASYEQYF. CDR3 in DNA: TGTGCCAGCTCAGCGGGACTAGCGGCCTCCTACGAGCAGTACTTC. The whole variable domain, filled in from reference TRBV18 and TRBJ2-7, reads NAGVMQNPRHLVRRRGQEARLRCSPMKGHSHVYWYRQLPEEGLKFMVYLQKENIIDESGMPKERFSAEFPKEGPSILRIQQVVRGDSAAYFCASSAGLAASYEQYFGPGTRLTVT.

The chain recombines TRBV4-1 with TRBJ2-1; D ambiguous. The ends were cut back, 1 base at V and 0 bases at J, with 10 bases in the middle. Germline loops: CDR1 MGHRA, CDR2 YSYEKL. CDR3 length equals 16 residues. CDR3 coding DNA: TGCGCCAGCAGCCAAGTCAATATTGTCTCCTACAATGAGCAGTTCTTC. It encodes CASSQVNIVSYNEQFF.

V usage is TRBV7-9 and J usage is TRBJ1-1, with 7 bases lining up with TRBD1. CDR3 size: 16 residues. CDR1 SEHNR and CDR2 FQNEAQ come from the germline V gene (reference sequence). The J segment lost 1 base and the V segment lost 5 bases, leaving 10 bases of the junction unmatched. CDR3 amino acids: CASSEGGTARNTEAFF. The DNA for the CDR3 is TGTGCCAGCAGCGAAGGCGGGACAGCCCGGAACACTGAAGCTTTCTTT. The full variable domain, rest sourced from reference TRBV7-9 and TRBJ1-1, is DTGVSQNPRHKITKRGQNVTFRCDPISEHNRLYWYRQTLGQGPEFLTYFQNEAQLEKSRLLSDRFSAERPKGSFSTLEIQRTEQGDSAMYLCASSEGGTARNTEAFFGQGTRLTVV.

This clonotype was seen just once. The chain is built from TRBV11-1 and TRBJ1-5, with D unclear. CDR1 SGHAT and CDR2 FQDESV come from the germline V gene (reference sequence). With 5 bases removed from V and 0 bases from J, the gap between germline ends came to 5 bases. This CDR3 has 13 amino acids. The DNA of the CDR3 is TGTGCCAGCAGCCGTTATAGCAATCAGCCCCAGCATTTT. Protein: CASSRYSNQPQHF.

This chain joins TRBV28 and TRBJ2-1; D possibly corresponds to TRBD1 (6 bases). The CDR3 extends over 14 amino acids. V lost 6 bases, J lost 8 bases, and 17 bases lay in between. The V gene's germline CDR1 is MDHEN and CDR2 SYDVKM. The CDR3 DNA follows: TGTGCCAGCAGAAGGGACATCGTTATGGATGAGCAGTTCTTC. It specifies CASRRDIVMDEQFF.

The chain joins TRBV9 to TRBJ2-3; tentative D call: TRBD2 (6 bases). Looked up from germline, CDR1 is SGDLS and CDR2 is YYNGEE. This CDR3 is built from 14 residues. The V end was cut by 0 bases, the J end by 6 bases, with 11 bases between. The CDR3 nucleotides read TGTGCCAGCAGCGTAGCGGGAGTAGCGGATACGCAGTATTTT. Translation: CASSVAGVADTQYF.

This rearrangement joins TRBV12-3 or TRBV12-4 to TRBJ2-3, with 7 bases lining up with TRBD1. The CDR3 runs to 15 residues. Losses at the gene ends were 7 bases for V and 0 bases for J; bases not matched to a gene: 7. In DNA, the CDR3 is TGTGCCAGCACCAGGGGGACAAAGAGCACAGATACGCAGTATTTT. It encodes CASTRGTKSTDTQYF.